These T cell receptor beta chains were read from a single sample in a study of identical twins. TCRdb passed the 5' RACE reads through MiXCR, listing each CDR3 protein once. The table includes some 760,000 distinct CDR3 sequences, about 18% detected once. A further study also used this sample, focusing on T cells expressing NK-cell markers.

Sequencing used PBMCs. The source is a woman under 30 in good health. Both conserved end residues are part of each CDR3. The D gene is left open where the match is weak. Rows may omit the clone size; those that give it use once, few, many or a size class.

D | J | V | size | DNA | CDR3
. | TRBJ1-5 | TRBV6-1 | . | TGTGCCAGCAGAGATTCGGATAGCAATCAGCCCCAGCATTTT | CASRDSDSNQPQHF
. | TRBJ2-3 | TRBV4-3 | few | TGCGCCAGCAGCCAAGTTCGGGGAACAGATACGCAGTATTTT | CASSQVRGTDTQYF
TRBD2 | TRBJ2-1 | TRBV12-3/TRBV12-4 | once | TGTGCCAGCAAGACTAGCGGGACCAATGAGCAGTTCTTC | CASKTSGTNEQFF
. | TRBJ2-5 | TRBV29-1 | few | TGCAGCGTTGAAGAGGGGGCTGCCCTCCAAGAGACCCAGTACTTC | CSVEEGAALQETQYF
. | TRBJ2-3 | TRBV6-5 | few | TGTGCCAGCAGTTATAGGCCCGCCCCTAGCACAGATACGCAGTATTTT | CASSYRPAPSTDTQYF
. | TRBJ2-7 | TRBV2 | . | TGTGCCAGCATCGAACTACCCCACGAGCAGTACTTC | CASIELPHEQYF
. | TRBJ2-3 | TRBV11-2 | . | TGTGCCAGCAGCTTCTGGGGGAGCACAGATACGCAGTATTTT | CASSFWGSTDTQYF
. | TRBJ2-5 | TRBV7-9 | . | TGTGCCAGCAGCTTTGCCATTGGACTGCAAGGGGAGACCCAGTACTTC | CASSFAIGLQGETQYF
. | TRBJ1-4 | TRBV5-6 | . | TGTGCCAGCAGCTTGTACAATGAAAAACTGTTTTTT | CASSLYNEKLFF
. | TRBJ1-3 | TRBV20-1 | . | TGCAGTGCTAGAGCAGGCGTGGAACCCCTATATTTT | CSARAGVEPLYF
. | TRBJ2-5 | TRBV20-1 | . | TGCAGTGCTTGCGGGGGCCCGCTAGAGACCCAGTACTTC | CSACGGPLETQYF
. | TRBJ2-7 | TRBV19 | . | TGTGCCAGTAGTACCACAGATTCCTACGAGCAGTACTTC | CASSTTDSYEQYF
TRBD1 | TRBJ1-2 | TRBV20-1 | few | TGCAGTGCTAGCCAACTGGACAGGGACGATCCCTATGGCTACACCTTC | CSASQLDRDDPYGYTF